Shown below are 13 T cell receptor beta chains from a single sample sequenced in a study of cytomegalovirus exposure and HLA in healthy donors. The PCR ran on 60 Vbeta and 13 Jbeta primers. Method: immunoSEQ multiplex PCR; TCRdb's copy keeps in-frame clones and lacks some. In the table there are about 170,000 clones, around 83% of which are singletons. Sample: PBMCs. Receptors originate from a man aged 18 to 35 in good health and CMV-seropositive.

The genes are TRBV19 and TRBJ1-3, with 8 bases fitting TRBD1. The germline V gene has CDR1 LNHDA and CDR2 SQIVND (reference sequence). The CDR3 is 16 residues long. Trimming took 3 bases from V and 0 from J; bases not matched to a gene: 4. CDR3 sequence reads: CASSIQGAFSGNTIYF. CDR3 sequence (DNA): TGTGCCAGTAGTATTCAGGGGGCCTTCTCTGGAAACACCATATATTTT.

The rearrangement uses TRBV7-9 and TRBJ2-2; no clear D gene. The CDR3 totals 10 residues. The germline V gene encodes CDR1 SEHNR and CDR2 FQNEAQ (reference sequence). V dropped 8 bases and J dropped 4 bases, with 2 bases sitting between them. The CDR3 is CASRTGELFF. The CDR3 coding sequence is TGTGCCAGCCGCACCGGGGAGCTGTTTTTT.

The V call is TRBV6-1, the J call TRBJ1-2, with D possibly matching TRBD1 (6 bases). In germline, CDR1 is MNHNS, CDR2 SASEGT. Trimming removed 3 bases from V and 3 bases from J, with 17 bases in between. This CDR3 is built from 16 residues. CDR3 nucleotides: TGTGCCAGCAGTGATCTGTCGACGGGACACTACTATGGCTACACCTTC. Protein product: CASSDLSTGHYYGYTF.

This clone was seen only once. The junction departs from the called germline gene at one end, perhaps through a read error. This chain joins TRBV5-6 and TRBJ2-4; TRBD1 matches at 10 bases. The length of the CDR3 is 19 residues. In germline, CDR1 is SGHDT, CDR2 YYEEEE. CDR3 in amino acids: CASSSGTGDALGFGNSQYF. In DNA, the CDR3 is TGTGCCAGCAGCTCGGGGACAGGGGATGCCCTCGGGTTCGGAAACAGTCAGTACTTC.

The rearrangement joins TRBV6-5 to TRBJ1-1; D may be TRBD1 (5 bases). Germline loops: CDR1 MNHEY, CDR2 SVGAGI. This CDR3 has 12 residues. V lost 6 bases and J lost 7, with 12 bases in between. The CDR3 region is CASSVVGDEAFF. The CDR3 DNA is TGTGCCAGCAGCGTTGTAGGGGATGAAGCTTTCTTT.

This rearrangement joins TRBV5-1 to TRBJ2-2; 11 bases fit TRBD1. This CDR3 is built from 19 residues. V shed 4 bases, J shed 2 bases, and the junction held 13 bases outside the gene matches. CDR1 is SGHRS, CDR2 YFSETQ, per germline. CDR3 amino acids: CASSTGQGAAFSNTGELFF. The CDR3 DNA is TGCGCCAGCAGCACCGGACAGGGGGCAGCTTTTAGTAACACCGGGGAGCTGTTTTTT.

The rearrangement links TRBV4-3 to TRBJ2-3; TRBD2 aligns across 11 bases. This CDR3 is 15 amino acids long. Trimming took 1 base from V and 10 from J; bases not matched to a gene: 7. CDR1 LGHNA and CDR2 YSLEER come from the germline V gene. The CDR3 region is CASSQGSGGADAQYF. The CDR3 DNA is TGCGCCAGCAGCCAAGGTAGCGGGGGGGCCGATGCGCAGTATTTT.

The rearrangement joins TRBV7-3 to TRBJ2-7, with D perhaps TRBD2 (6 bases). Germline V lookup: CDR1 SGHTA, CDR2 FQGTGA. The germline V and J ends were trimmed by 2 bases and 4 bases, with 18 bases remaining between them. The CDR3 covers 16 residues. CDR3 nucleotides: TGTGCCAGCAGCTTAGAACGGGGCCGCGGGGCTTACGAGCAGTACTTC. It encodes CASSLERGRGAYEQYF.

Of note for this clone: A read error is likely, as this CDR3 ends without the conserved phenylalanine or tryptophan. The CDR3 nucleotides read TGTGCCAGCAGTGTGACAGGGATCGACTATGGCTACACCCTC. This translates into CASSVTGIDYGYTL. The V call is TRBV28, the J call TRBJ1-2; 7 bases map to TRBD1. There are 14 residues in the CDR3. The germline V gene encodes CDR1 MDHEN and CDR2 SYDVKM. V was pared by 5 bases and J by 3 bases, with 6 bases of the junction left unmatched.

J is TRBJ1-2 and V is TRBV14; tentative D call: TRBD1 (5 bases). The CDR3 runs 15 residues. CDR1 is SGHDN, CDR2 FVKESK, per germline. Deletions cut 0 bases from V and 6 bases from J, with 14 bases between. The CDR3 DNA is TGTGCCAGCAGCCAAGAAAGGGCCAACAGGAATGGCTACACCTTC. This translates into CASSQERANRNGYTF.

This clone was seen once. This chain connects TRBV7-6 to TRBJ2-3, with TRBD1 matching over 11 bases. The ends lost 5 bases at V and 3 bases at J; junction bases unmatched: 7. The CDR3 runs 16 residues. The V gene's germline CDR1 is SGHVS and CDR2 FNYEAQ. CDR3 bases: TGTGCCAGCAGCGACCGGGACAGGGGGTGGACAGATACGCAGTATTTT. Translation gives CASSDRDRGWTDTQYF.

The chain couples TRBV6-5 to TRBJ1-2; TRBD1 matches 7 bases. CDR1 is MNHEY, CDR2 SVGAGI, per germline. The CDR3 consists of 15 residues. The junction had 9 bases not matched to a gene; V was cut back by 3 bases and J by 5 bases. The CDR3 spells CASSYSGRGLYGYTF. For the CDR3, the DNA is TGTGCCAGCAGTTATAGCGGCAGGGGGTTATATGGCTACACCTTC.

This chain connects TRBV6-6 to TRBJ2-1; the D gene is possibly TRBD2 (5 bases). Per the germline V gene, CDR1 is MNHNY and CDR2 is SVGAGI (reference sequence). V gave up 2 bases and J gave up 9 bases, with 11 bases separating them. The CDR3 sequence is 13 residues long. DNA of the CDR3: TGTGCCAGCAGTTACACCGACCGGGGTGAGCAGTTCTTC. Translated, it gives CASSYTDRGEQFF.